This entry concerns a single TCR beta chain. Its antigen is not known. This entry comes from a study of long-term antiretroviral therapy in people with HIV. Study-level findings and limits: Across all time points, the repertoire was dominated by clones that expanded before ART. Blood specimens, gathered between about 2003 and 2018, were possibly obtained under older ART regimens.

Each HIV-infected participant was given treatment in the United States. Amounts of 1-10 million cryopreserved PBMC were held in the samples before DNA extraction. Sequencing relied on immunoSEQ assay v3.0, run at survey level. Data came from immunoSEQ multiplex PCR; TCRdb stores just in-frame clones and leaves some out. Of under 45,000 clones in the sample, less than 90% are singletons; the top ten hold under 5%. This receptor was identified in a woman between 50 and 59 years old with HIV. The material was unsorted PBMCs, obtained 1.2 years after starting antiretroviral therapy.

The CDR3 sequence is CASSRILENSPLHF. CDR3 coding DNA: TGTGCCAGCAGCCGAATACTCGAAAATTCACCCCTCCACTTT. V is TRBV7-9 and J is TRBJ1-6; D not resolved. Between the trimmed V and J ends, which lost 5 bases and 7 bases, there was a span of 12 bases. The CDR3 spans 14 residues. The germline CDR1 and CDR2 sequences are SEHNR and FQNEAQ (reference sequence). Together with reference TRBV7-9 and TRBJ1-6, the CDR3 gives the full variable domain: DTGVSQNPRHKITKRGQNVTFRCDPISEHNRLYWYRQTLGQGPEFLTYFQNEAQLEKSRLLSDRFSAERPKGSFSTLEIQRTEQGDSAMYLCASSRILENSPLHFGNGTRLTVT.